This TCR beta chain was identified in a study of tumor-infiltrating lymphocytes in oesophageal squamous cell carcinoma. In its sample, this clonotype was seen many times. One entry per CDR3 protein results from TCRdb running MiXCR on the PCR reads. The data hold just under 20,000 distinct CDR3 sequences, with under 50% observed a single time. CDR1 is MGHDK, CDR2 SYGVNS, per germline. V gave up 8 bases and J gave up 0 bases; unmatched junction bases: 22. The CDR3 has 20 amino acids. The rearrangement links TRBV25-1 to TRBJ2-7; 10 bases are a match to TRBD2. The source is a male donor with esophageal squamous cell carcinoma. The sequencing sample was made of normal esophageal tissue next to the tumor. CDR3 nucleotide sequence: TGTGCCAGCTTGATTCGAATAGGGACTAGCGTATCGGTAGACTCCTACGAGCAGTACTTC. Translation: CASLIRIGTSVSVDSYEQYF.